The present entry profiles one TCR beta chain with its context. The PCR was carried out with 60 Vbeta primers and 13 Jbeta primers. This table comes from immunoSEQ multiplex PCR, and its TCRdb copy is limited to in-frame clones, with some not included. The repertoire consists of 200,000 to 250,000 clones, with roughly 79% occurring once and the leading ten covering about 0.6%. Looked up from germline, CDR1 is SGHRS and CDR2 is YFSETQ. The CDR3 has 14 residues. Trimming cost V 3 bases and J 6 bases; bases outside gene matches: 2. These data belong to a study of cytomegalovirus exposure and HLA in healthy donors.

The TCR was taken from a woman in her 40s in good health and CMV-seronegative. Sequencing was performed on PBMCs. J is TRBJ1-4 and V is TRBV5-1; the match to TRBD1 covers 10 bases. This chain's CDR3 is CASSSGTGDEKLFF. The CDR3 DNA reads TGCGCCAGCAGCTCCGGGACAGGGGATGAAAAACTGTTTTTT.